This T cell receptor (beta chain) emerged from a study of T cells in Graves' hyperthyroidism and ophthalmopathy. Patients having uncontrolled infection, another autoimmune disease, pregnancy or lactation were not included. The sample, blood from the first hyperthyroidism diagnosis, precedes any ophthalmopathy symptoms. The CDR3 contains 16 residues. With V trimmed by 5 bases and J by 3 bases, 8 bases remained unmatched. CDR1 is MNHNS and CDR2 is SASEGT in the germline V gene. The TCR beta CDR3 regions underwent amplification using RNA transcripts as the source. An initial round of RT-PCR targeting the TCR CDR3 relied on the HTBI primer set. TCRdb passed the multiplex PCR reads through MiXCR, listing each CDR3 protein once. The sample gives around 280,000 distinct CDR3 sequences, roughly 13% of which show up once; roughly 8.5% is in the top ten. The sample holds many counts of this clonotype.

This rearrangement joins TRBV6-1 to TRBJ2-3, with 10 positions matching TRBD1. The sequenced sample was blood. The sequence came from a woman in her twenties or thirties with Graves' hyperthyroidism that later progressed to Graves' ophthalmopathy. CDR3 bases: TGTGCCAGCAGTCCTGCCGGGACAGGGGATACAGATACGCAGTATTTT. This encodes CASSPAGTGDTDTQYF.